This TCR beta chain appears in the sequencing data of a study of OX40 agonist ivuxolimab in advanced cancers. Sequencing was performed with immunoSEQ multiplex PCR; in TCRdb, only in-frame clones are kept and a portion is missing. The profile shows about 83,000 clones, roughly 80% of them singletons. This CDR3 has 20 residues. Germline CDR1 KGHSH, CDR2 LQKENI. V shed 3 bases, J shed 5 bases, and the junction held 18 bases outside the gene matches. V usage is TRBV18 and J usage is TRBJ2-3, with 12 bases lining up with TRBD2. Source: CD4+ or CD8+ T cells sorted from blood, taken in a trial of the OX40 agonist ivuxolimab. The TCR comes from an adult with an advanced solid tumor such as melanoma, head and neck, liver or kidney cancer. In nucleotides, the CDR3 is TGTGCCAGCTCACCGGTGGATTGGACTAGCGGGGAATGGGGCGAAGATACGCAGTATTTT. Protein product: CASSPVDWTSGEWGEDTQYF.